This T cell receptor (beta chain) was recorded in a study of shared clonotypes between healthy human individuals. On the study more broadly: The donor pool was made up of a couple of women and a few men aged 18 to 49.

Germline V gene data show CDR1 as MDHEN and CDR2 as SYDVKM. Trimming removed 6 bases from V and 4 bases from J, with 12 bases in between. The CDR3 is 14 residues long. Clones were read by immunoSEQ multiplex PCR, and TCRdb kept only the in-frame ones, dropping some. Of a few million clones in the sample, roughly 92% were seen once. Negatively enriched CD4+ T cells were divided by CD45RA into naive and memory. Study-wide results and caveats: Memory subsets generally showed smaller estimated richness than naive subsets did.

Note on this clone: Its antigen remains unknown.

The origin of this receptor is a man aged 18 to 35 in good health. Some clones in this sample may be carry-over from other donors' samples. V gene TRBV28 combines with J gene TRBJ2-2, with D possibly being TRBD1 (5 bases). The sequenced sample consisted of naive CD4+ T cells from PBMCs. This sample's subset: CD45RA+ positively selected. For the CDR3, the DNA is TGTGCCAGCAGGAAGGGGCCAGGCACCGGGGAGCTGTTTTTT. Translated: CASRKGPGTGELFF.